The clone carrying this T cell receptor (beta chain) showed up just a few times. The antigen is not known. This sample was taken from a study of beta chain features in type 1 diabetes. Only one heparinised blood draw was taken per donor, and its volume averaged approximately 0.11 L. Study outcomes and limitations: Sampled from patients, naive, central memory and Treg TCRB repertoires appeared more similar than those sampled from healthy donors. TCRB rearrangement may or may not be influenced by HLA type; here this remained unresolved.

Expressed TCRB transcripts were sequenced, since all the RNA that had been isolated was reverse transcribed. Method: immunoSEQ multiplex PCR; TCRdb's copy keeps in-frame clones and lacks some. This table holds under 800,000 clones, about 16% found once. The CDR3 runs 13 residues. V shed 6 bases and J shed 2 bases, with 10 bases lying between them. Per the germline V gene, CDR1 is KGHSH and CDR2 is LQKENI. The chain has TRBV18 and TRBJ1-2; D ambiguous. The source of this sequence is a man between 18 and 29 years old in good health. Sequencing input: naive CD4+ T cells from blood. The CDR3 reads CASSDGRNYGYTF. The CDR3 bases are TGTGCCAGCTCGGACGGACGGAACTATGGCTACACCTTC.